A single sample is the source of the 29 T cell receptor beta chains below, sequenced in a study of T cells in Graves' hyperthyroidism and ophthalmopathy (dated by TCRdb to about 2019). Library prep was done by multiplex PCR. The instrument given in TCRdb is Illumina HiSeq 2000. The TCR beta CDR3 regions were amplified from RNA transcripts. For the first round of RT-PCR on the TCR CDR3, the HTBI primer set was used together with the Qiagen OneStep RT-PCR kit. The raw public data were reprocessed by TCRdb itself: fastp quality trimming at Q25, MiXCR clonotype calling, in-frame beta chains only. CDR3 protein duplicates are merged, each entry listing the most common genes and DNA. This sample comprises around 580,000 distinct CDR3 sequences, 35% to 55% of them detected only once. Approximately 7.5% of the sample lies in the top ten. Specimen: peripheral blood or thyroid tissue (not recorded which). All receptors derive from a young woman with Graves' hyperthyroidism.

This clonotype has a count of ten or more. V is TRBV7-9 and J is TRBJ2-7; possibly TRBD2 for D (6 bases). V was shortened by 7 bases and J by 0 bases, with 13 bases between the two germline ends. This CDR3 spans 14 amino acids. Per germline, CDR1 SEHNR and CDR2 FQNEAQ (reference sequence). The CDR3 DNA reads as TGTGCCAGCACCCAACCCGGGGGCTCCTACGAGCAGTACTTC. This codes for CASTQPGGSYEQYF.

In its sample, this clonotype was seen many times. The chain is built from TRBV4-3 and TRBJ1-2, with unresolved D. The V and J ends lost 0 bases and 5 bases respectively, with 13 bases between them. Germline lookup yields CDR1 LGHNA and CDR2 YSLEER. This CDR3 has 15 amino acids. In DNA, the CDR3 is TGCGCCAGCAGCCAAGAGGAAATCGTGGGATATGGCTACACCTTC. The encoded protein is CASSQEEIVGYGYTF.

V usage is TRBV2 and J usage is TRBJ2-7; 14 bases are a match to TRBD2. CDR1 and CDR2 (germline): SNHLY, FYNNEI. The CDR3 runs 16 residues. J lost 2 bases, V lost 5 bases, and 5 bases had no gene match. The CDR3 protein is CASSRLAGGFPYEQYF. The CDR3 DNA reads as TGTGCCAGCAGTCGACTAGCGGGAGGGTTTCCCTACGAGCAGTACTTC.

The chain employs TRBV12-3 or TRBV12-4 and TRBJ1-4; D is uncertain. The ends were cut back, 5 bases at V and 8 bases at J, with 15 bases in the middle. There are 14 residues in the CDR3. The CDR3 reads CASSGLAGEEKLFF. In DNA form, the CDR3 reads TGTGCCAGCAGTGGACTAGCGGGAGAAGAAAAACTGTTTTTT.

The chain joins TRBV12-3 or TRBV12-4 to TRBJ1-2; possibly TRBD1 for D (5 bases). This CDR3 has 16 residues. Trimming shortened V by 3 bases and J by 6 bases, and 20 bases separated the two germline ends. The CDR3 loop reads CASSLRDFLSLDGYTF. CDR3 DNA sequence: TGTGCCAGCAGTTTGAGGGACTTTCTGAGTTTGGATGGCTACACCTTC.

This clonotype was recorded at least ten times. V gene TRBV7-2 combines with J gene TRBJ2-5; tentative D call: TRBD1 (6 bases). The germline V and J ends were trimmed by 4 bases and 3 bases, with 9 bases remaining between them. CDR1 and CDR2 from the germline V gene are SGHTA and FQGNSA. The CDR3 is made up of 13 amino acids. CDR3 coding DNA: TGTGCCAGCAGCTCTGGACAGAAAGAGACCCAGTACTTC. Translation: CASSSGQKETQYF.

This clonotype has at least ten counts. This chain links TRBV5-1 with TRBJ1-2, with TRBD1 identical over 7 bases. The CDR3 loop spans 13 amino acids. The V gene end was trimmed by 4 bases and the J gene end by 2 bases; junction bases not matched to a gene: 2. CDR1 is SGHRS, CDR2 YFSETQ, per germline. The CDR3 is CASSVGQNYGYTF. The CDR3, as DNA: TGCGCCAGCAGCGTGGGACAGAACTATGGCTACACCTTC.

This clonotype was counted at least ten times. The chain links TRBV20-1 to TRBJ1-5, with D maybe TRBD1 (6 bases). The V end lost 0 bases, the J end lost 3 bases, and 15 bases lay between the germline ends. The germline V gene has CDR1 DFQATT and CDR2 SNEGSKA (reference sequence). CDR3 length: 16 residues. The CDR3 region has the DNA TGCAGTGCTAGAGATAAGGGGGAACACCTCAATCAGCCCCAGCATTTT. Protein: CSARDKGEHLNQPQHF.

This clonotype came up many times. This sequence joins TRBV7-2 and TRBJ1-1; the match to TRBD1 covers 8 bases. Germline CDR1 reads SGHTA; CDR2 reads FQGNSA. The CDR3 spans 14 residues. With V trimmed by 4 bases and J by 7 bases, 8 bases remained unmatched. The CDR3 spells CASSSYRGTGEAFF. In nucleotides, the CDR3 is TGTGCCAGCAGCTCCTACAGGGGGACTGGTGAAGCTTTCTTT.

This clonotype was observed at least ten times. The chain is built from TRBV19 and TRBJ1-4, with 9 bases identical to TRBD1. Germline assignment: CDR1 LNHDA and CDR2 SQIVND (reference sequence). This CDR3 comprises 14 residues. J lost 8 bases, V lost 5 bases, and 6 bases had no gene match. The CDR3 loop is CASSLGQGTEKLFF. DNA of the CDR3: TGTGCCAGTAGTCTCGGACAGGGGACGGAAAAACTGTTTTTT.

At least ten counts were recorded for this clonotype. The V and J genes are TRBV9 and TRBJ1-2; D may be TRBD1 (6 bases). This CDR3 spans 15 amino acids. Deletions cut 0 bases from V and 7 bases from J, with 16 bases between. CDR1 and CDR2 from the germline V gene are SGDLS and YYNGEE. In DNA, the CDR3 is TGTGCCAGCAGCGTAGGCGGGGGGGCGATAAGTGGCTACACCTTC. Encoded protein: CASSVGGGAISGYTF.

This clonotype occurred many times. The genes are TRBV29-1 and TRBJ1-1, with D uncertain. V was trimmed by 6 bases and J by 1 base, leaving 9 bases between them. The germline V gene has CDR1 SQVTM and CDR2 ANQGSEA. The CDR3 contains 12 residues. DNA for the CDR3: TGCAGCGTCTGGGGAACGAACACTGAAGCTTTCTTT. Translating gives CSVWGTNTEAFF.

This clonotype was seen many times. The chain recombines TRBV29-1 with TRBJ2-7; the match to TRBD1 covers 10 bases. Germline V gene lookup returns CDR1 SQVTM and CDR2 ANQGSEA. V dropped 6 bases and J dropped 3; count of bases not matched to a gene: 5. This CDR3 is built from 13 residues. Here the CDR3 reads CSVGRTGGYEQYF. Here the CDR3 DNA reads TGCAGCGTAGGGAGGACAGGGGGCTACGAGCAGTACTTC.

The chain couples TRBV27 to TRBJ1-1, with D tentatively TRBD1 (6 bases). Germline assignment: CDR1 MNHEY and CDR2 SMNVEV (reference sequence). The V and J ends lost 2 bases and 2 bases respectively, with 12 bases between them. The CDR3 contains 15 residues. CDR3 nucleotide sequence: TGTGCCAGCAGTTTAACCGGGACACCCAACACTGAAGCTTTCTTT. Encoded protein: CASSLTGTPNTEAFF.

For this clonotype: The junction and the germline gene differ at one end; a read error may be behind it. The CDR3 region has the DNA TGCTCCAGCAGCTCAGGGACTAGCGTCTACGAGCAGTACTTC. It yields the protein CSSSSGTSVYEQYF. The chain links TRBV5-1 to TRBJ2-7; 10 nucleotides match TRBD2. The CDR3 is 14 amino acids. The V gene's germline CDR1 is SGHRS and CDR2 YFSETQ.

Many counts were recorded for this clonotype. The chain couples TRBV7-9 to TRBJ2-5; D remains unclear. Germline assignment: CDR1 SEHNR and CDR2 FQNEAQ (reference sequence). V dropped 0 bases and J dropped 11 bases, with 1 base sitting between them. This CDR3 is built from 9 residues. The CDR3 is CASSLAQYF. CDR3 nucleotides: TGTGCCAGCAGCTTAGCGCAGTACTTC.

The rearrangement links TRBV29-1 to TRBJ2-5; D is possibly TRBD1 (6 bases). Trimming took 2 bases from V and 5 from J, leaving 9 bases between them. The CDR3 loop spans 12 amino acids. From germline, CDR1 is SQVTM and CDR2 ANQGSEA. The CDR3 protein is CSVEQGLETQYF. CDR3 coding DNA: TGCAGCGTTGAACAGGGGCTGGAGACCCAGTACTTC.

This clonotype was picked up many times. The V and J genes are TRBV12-3 or TRBV12-4 and TRBJ1-2; TRBD1 matches 8 bases. Trimming removed 4 bases from V and 5 bases from J; junction bases left unmatched: 3. This CDR3 has 13 residues. The DNA for the CDR3 is TGTGCCAGCAGTTCGGACAGGGATTATGGCTACACCTTC. This gives the protein CASSSDRDYGYTF.

This clonotype came up a few times. The chain recombines TRBV4-1 with TRBJ2-7; D perhaps matches TRBD2 (11 bases). Germline V gene sequence: CDR1 MGHRA, CDR2 YSYEKL. The CDR3 loop spans 18 amino acids. The V end was cut by 0 bases, the J end by 2 bases, with 20 bases between. DNA for the CDR3: TGCGCCAGCAGCCAAGAGGGACAGGGGACTAGCGGTCCCTACGAGCAGTACTTC. It yields the protein CASSQEGQGTSGPYEQYF.

This clonotype was recorded at least ten times. The chain uses TRBV7-3 and TRBJ2-2, with TRBD2 matching 7 bases. Germline V lookup: CDR1 SGHTA, CDR2 FQGTGA. Germline trimming cut 6 bases from V and 6 bases from J; bases unmatched to any gene: 7. This CDR3 contains 14 residues. CDR3: CASRPQAGSGELFF. In nucleotides, the CDR3 is TGTGCCAGCAGACCTCAAGCGGGATCCGGGGAGCTGTTTTTT.

The V call is TRBV10-3, the J call TRBJ1-6; D is perhaps TRBD1 (5 bases). V was trimmed by 0 bases and J by 13 bases, leaving 22 bases between them. CDR3 size: 17 residues. Germline V gene data show CDR1 as ENHRY and CDR2 as SYGVKD. CDR3 loop: CAISESLGPGVNQPLHF. The CDR3 coding sequence is TGTGCCATCAGTGAGTCGCTGGGACCGGGAGTTAATCAGCCCCTCCACTTT.

This clonotype was found many times. The genes are TRBV20-1 and TRBJ1-5; tentative D call: TRBD1 (5 bases). The ends were cut back, 1 base at V and 7 bases at J, with 26 bases in the middle. Germline loops: CDR1 DFQATT, CDR2 SNEGSKA (reference sequence). The CDR3 spans 18 residues. Here the CDR3 DNA reads TGCAGTGCTAGAGCTCGGGGCGGGGCTGTGGCTCTGGAACAGCCCCAGCATTTT. It is translated as CSARARGGAVALEQPQHF.

This clonotype has a count of ten or more. The chain uses TRBV20-1 and TRBJ2-7, with TRBD2 matching 11 bases. V shed 4 bases and J 3 bases; nucleotides not matched to a gene: 17. Germline V gives CDR1 DFQATT, CDR2 SNEGSKA (reference sequence). This CDR3 region has 18 residues. In DNA form, the CDR3 reads TGCAGTGCTAAGGAGGGCATTCCTAGCGGGAGGCTGATCTACGAGCAGTACTTC. This codes for CSAKEGIPSGRLIYEQYF.

This clonotype came up once. This sequence joins TRBV7-9 and TRBJ1-5; TRBD1 is a possible D gene (6 bases). Trimming cost V 6 bases and J 7 bases, with 13 bases left between them. Germline V gene data show CDR1 as SEHNR and CDR2 as FQNEAQ (reference sequence). The CDR3 consists of 13 residues. The CDR3 loop reads CASRQGQDQPQHF. Here the CDR3 DNA reads TGTGCCAGCAGACAGGGACAAGACCAGCCCCAGCATTTT.

Concerning this clonotype itself: At one boundary the junction diverges from the germline segment, which might be a read error. The rearrangement joins TRBV20-1 to TRBJ1-2, with unresolved D. This CDR3 contains 10 residues. Germline CDR1 reads DFQATT; CDR2 reads SNEGSKA (reference sequence). The CDR3 DNA sequence: TGCAGTGCTCACCAGGCCGGGCGGCACTTC. Translated: CSAHQAGRHF.

Turning to this clonotype: This may be a read error: a much more frequent sequence differs by one nucleotide. The V and J genes are TRBV2 and TRBJ1-5; 7 positions agree with TRBD1. CDR3 length: 15 residues. V lost 5 bases, J lost 6 bases, and 10 bases stayed unmatched. Germline V gene data show CDR1 as SNHLY and CDR2 as FYNNEI. In DNA form, the CDR3 reads TGTGCCAGCAGTCTAGGGGGCAGGGCGGGTCAGCCCCAGCATTTT. It translates to CASSLGGRAGQPQHF.

This clonotype was recorded many times. The gene calls are TRBV12-3 or TRBV12-4 and TRBJ2-7, with 10 nucleotides matching TRBD2. This CDR3 contains 14 residues. J lost 4 bases, V lost 6 bases, and 6 bases had no gene match. CDR3 DNA: TGTGCCAGCAGGAAGCGGGAGGGCCTATACGAGCAGTACTTC. It is translated as CASRKREGLYEQYF.

This clonotype was observed many times. V is TRBV20-1 and J is TRBJ1-1; the match to TRBD1 covers 7 bases. The V gene's germline CDR1 is DFQATT and CDR2 SNEGSKA (reference sequence). V gave up 6 bases and J gave up 0 bases; unmatched junction bases: 10. This CDR3 is built from 15 residues. The CDR3 region has the DNA TGCAGTGCCTTGGACTGGGGACAGATGAACACTGAAGCTTTCTTT. Amino acids: CSALDWGQMNTEAFF.

This clonotype was detected ten times or more. The V gene is TRBV3-1, the J gene TRBJ1-2; D remains ambiguous. Germline-derived CDR1 and CDR2 are LGHDT and YNNKEL (reference sequence). Trimming stripped 1 base from V and 2 bases from J, with 11 bases between. The CDR3 sequence is 15 residues long. CDR3 region: CASSQVGVVNYGYTF. In DNA form, the CDR3 reads TGTGCCAGCAGCCAAGTCGGCGTAGTGAACTATGGCTACACCTTC. Looking up the rest from reference TRBV3-1 and TRBJ1-2 gives the full variable domain: DTAVSQTPKYLVTQMGNDKSIKCEQNLGHDTMYWYKQDSKKFLKIMFSYNNKELIINETVPNRFSPKSPDKAHLNLHINSLELGDSAVYFCASSQVGVVNYGYTFGSGTRLTVV.